This T cell receptor (beta chain) was retrieved from a study of chemoradiotherapy in HPV16-positive cancers. The study's findings and limits: Candidate HPV-specific clones and E7-related TCR motifs grew in tumor during treatment. In HPV16-positive patients, HPV-responsive T-cell expansion tracked better recurrence-free survival.

Trimming removed 3 bases at V and 8 bases at J, with 11 bases between. This CDR3 is 12 amino acids long. Germline V gene data show CDR1 as SGHNT and CDR2 as YYREEE (reference sequence). Using immunoSEQ multiplex PCR, the repertoire was profiled, and TCRdb retains in-frame clones only, with some absent. The sample records approximately 14,000 clones, roughly 63% being singletons. The table lists this clone with a few counts. Its antigen is unknown. This receptor was obtained from a human donor with HPV-associated anogenital cancer. The specimen was collected from a patient who underwent chemoradiotherapy. The chain links TRBV5-4 to TRBJ1-1; no clear D gene. The CDR3 protein is CASSSDSGEAFF. The CDR3 DNA reads TGTGCCAGCAGCTCGGACTCGGGGGAAGCTTTCTTT.